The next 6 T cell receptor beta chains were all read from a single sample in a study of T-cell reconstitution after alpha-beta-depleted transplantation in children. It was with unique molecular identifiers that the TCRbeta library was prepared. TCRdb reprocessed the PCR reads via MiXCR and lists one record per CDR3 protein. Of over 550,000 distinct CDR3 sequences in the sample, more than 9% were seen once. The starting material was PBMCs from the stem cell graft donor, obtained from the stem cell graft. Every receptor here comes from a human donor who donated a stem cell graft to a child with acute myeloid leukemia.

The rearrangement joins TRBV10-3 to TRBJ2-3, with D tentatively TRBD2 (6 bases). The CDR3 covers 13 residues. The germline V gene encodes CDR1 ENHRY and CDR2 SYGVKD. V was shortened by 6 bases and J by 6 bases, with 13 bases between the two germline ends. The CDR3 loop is CAIRNGSSDTQYF. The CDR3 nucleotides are TGTGCCATCAGGAACGGGAGTTCGGATACGCAGTATTTT.

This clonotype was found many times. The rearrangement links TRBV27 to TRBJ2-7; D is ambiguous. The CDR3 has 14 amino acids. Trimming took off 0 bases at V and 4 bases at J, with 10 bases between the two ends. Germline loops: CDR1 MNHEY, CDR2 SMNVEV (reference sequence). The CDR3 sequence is CASSLSGTWYEQYF. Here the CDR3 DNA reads TGTGCCAGCAGTTTATCGGGCACTTGGTACGAGCAGTACTTC.

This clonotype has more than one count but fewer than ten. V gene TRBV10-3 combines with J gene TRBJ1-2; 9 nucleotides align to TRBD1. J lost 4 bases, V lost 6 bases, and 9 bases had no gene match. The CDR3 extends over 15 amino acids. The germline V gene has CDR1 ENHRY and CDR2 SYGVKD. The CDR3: CAIRTPGQGGYGYTF. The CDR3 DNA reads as TGTGCCATCAGGACTCCGGGACAGGGTGGCTATGGCTACACCTTC.

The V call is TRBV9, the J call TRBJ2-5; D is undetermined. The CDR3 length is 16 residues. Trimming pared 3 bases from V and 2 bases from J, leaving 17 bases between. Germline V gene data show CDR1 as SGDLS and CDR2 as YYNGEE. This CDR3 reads CASSGHLGNLQETQYF. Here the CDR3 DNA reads TGTGCCAGCAGCGGGCATTTAGGAAACCTACAAGAGACCCAGTACTTC.

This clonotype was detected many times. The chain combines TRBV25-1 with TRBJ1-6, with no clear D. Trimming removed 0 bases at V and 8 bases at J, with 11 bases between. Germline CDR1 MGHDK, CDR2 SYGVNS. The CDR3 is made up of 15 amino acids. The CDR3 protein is CASSEYETFDSPLHF. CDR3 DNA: TGTGCCAGCAGTGAATACGAGACCTTTGATTCACCCCTCCACTTT.

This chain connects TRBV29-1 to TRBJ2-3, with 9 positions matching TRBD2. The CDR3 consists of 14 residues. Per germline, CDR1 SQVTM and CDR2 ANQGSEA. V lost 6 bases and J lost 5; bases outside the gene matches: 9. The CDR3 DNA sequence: TGCAGCGTGGCCCGGGGAGCGGGAGGAGATACGCAGTATTTT. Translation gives CSVARGAGGDTQYF.